This TCR beta chain was recovered during a study of blood T cell repertoires in COVID-19. Study at large: PBMCs, B-cell-depleted T cells, or T cells provided the cDNA or gDNA that made up the material.

Only in-frame clones appear in the TCRdb table, and some are missing; sequencing was by immunoSEQ multiplex PCR. The profile shows 250,000 or so clones, about nine tenths of them singletons. Germline values: CDR1 SGDLS, CDR2 YYNGEE. The CDR3 length is 17 residues. Trimming took 0 bases from V and 8 from J; bases not matched to a gene: 7. The material sequenced was peripheral blood. The genes are TRBV9 and TRBJ2-2; 13 bases fit TRBD2. The TCR comes from a woman in her thirties or forties who had recovered from COVID-19. The CDR3 spells CASSVGRLAGGRGELFF. In DNA form, the CDR3 reads TGTGCCAGCAGCGTAGGTCGACTAGCGGGGGGCCGGGGGGAGCTGTTTTTT.